The 28 T cell receptor beta chains given below trace back to one sample, sequenced in a study of T cells in Graves' hyperthyroidism and ophthalmopathy. RNA transcripts were the template for amplifying TCR beta CDR3 regions. First-round RT-PCR targeting the TCR CDR3 was performed with the HTBI primer set. TCRdb processed the multiplex PCR reads anew with MiXCR; each CDR3 protein has one entry. Seen here are 360,000 or so distinct CDR3 sequences, 15% to 20% observed once, and the top ten hold about 16%. The sequencing sample was made of blood. Every receptor here comes from a woman in her forties with Graves' ophthalmopathy.

This clonotype was seen ten or more times. Here the CDR3 reads CASSFNQGYGYTF. CDR3 nucleotides: TGTGCCAGCAGCTTTAACCAGGGCTATGGCTACACCTTC. The J gene is TRBJ1-2, the V gene TRBV5-5; D may be TRBD1 (5 bases). The V gene's germline CDR1 is SGHKS and CDR2 YYEKEE (reference sequence). The V end lost 2 bases, the J end lost 4 bases, and 9 bases lay between the germline ends. The CDR3 consists of 13 residues.

The rearrangement joins TRBV6-2 or TRBV6-3 to TRBJ2-7; 10 nucleotides line up with TRBD2. The germline V gene encodes CDR1 MNHEY and CDR2 SVGEGT. CDR3 length: 14 residues. V lost 5 bases and J lost 2; bases outside the gene matches: 3. The CDR3 DNA reads as TGTGCCAGCAGTGGGACTAGCGAGACCTACGAGCAGTACTTC. Protein product: CASSGTSETYEQYF.

This clonotype turned up a few times. The rearrangement links TRBV12-3 or TRBV12-4 to TRBJ2-2; 11 bases map to TRBD1. The CDR3 sequence is 14 residues long. V dropped 6 bases and J dropped 7; count of bases not matched to a gene: 4. Written as DNA, the CDR3 is TGTGCCAGCAGAGGGACAGGGGGACGCGGGGAGCTGTTTTTT. Amino acid sequence: CASRGTGGRGELFF.

At least ten counts were recorded for this clonotype. The chain combines TRBV20-1 with TRBJ2-7; D could derive from TRBD1 or TRBD2 (5 bases each). Per germline, CDR1 DFQATT and CDR2 SNEGSKA (reference sequence). Deletions cut 5 bases from V and 2 bases from J, with 13 bases between. This CDR3 contains 13 residues. The CDR3 sequence is CSAWETDPYEQYF. The CDR3 nucleotides read TGCAGTGCTTGGGAGACAGATCCCTACGAGCAGTACTTC.

J is TRBJ2-5 and V is TRBV20-1, with D possibly matching TRBD2 (6 bases). This CDR3 has 16 residues. Germline CDR1 reads DFQATT; CDR2 reads SNEGSKA (reference sequence). The V end was cut by 1 base, the J end by 3 bases, with 18 bases between. CDR3 in DNA: TGCAGTGCTAGAGTATTTGGGAGGACGGGAAAAGAGACCCAGTACTTC. Protein: CSARVFGRTGKETQYF.

In its sample, this clonotype was seen many times. This chain links TRBV15 with TRBJ2-5, with no clear D. There are 15 residues in the CDR3. V lost 0 bases and J lost 4, with 12 bases in between. In germline, CDR1 is LNHNV, CDR2 YYDKDF (reference sequence). The CDR3, as DNA: TGTGCCACCAGCAGAGACACGCTAGTTGGAGAGACCCAGTACTTC. It encodes CATSRDTLVGETQYF.

The genes are TRBV12-3 or TRBV12-4 and TRBJ2-7, with 7 bases fitting TRBD1. The CDR3 totals 15 residues. The J segment lost 0 bases and the V segment lost 6 bases, leaving 8 bases of the junction unmatched. The CDR3 protein is CASSTRQGTSYEQYF. In DNA, the CDR3 is TGTGCCAGCAGCACCCGACAGGGCACCTCCTACGAGCAGTACTTC.

This clonotype was observed many times. The V gene is TRBV18, the J gene TRBJ2-1; a possible D gene is TRBD1 (5 bases). This CDR3 is built from 12 residues. V was cut by 5 bases and J by 8 bases, with 10 bases left in between. Germline V gene sequence: CDR1 KGHSH, CDR2 LQKENI. The CDR3 loop reads CASSSDSDEQFF. CDR3 nucleotide sequence: TGTGCCAGCTCATCCGACAGCGATGAGCAGTTCTTC.

The chain is built from TRBV4-3 and TRBJ2-5, with D possibly TRBD2 on 6 matching bases. CDR3 length equals 15 residues. Per the germline V gene, CDR1 is LGHNA and CDR2 is YSLEER. The germline V and J ends were trimmed by 2 bases and 5 bases, with 15 bases remaining between them. The DNA of the CDR3 is TGCGCCAGCAGCCAAATCGGGAGCGGTTGGGAGACCCAGTACTTC. Its translation: CASSQIGSGWETQYF.

For this clonotype: Its ends do not fully match the called genes, so a read error is possible. CDR3 in DNA: TGCAGCGCTAGGAGGACTGGACAGGGGGGAGAGACCCAGTACTTC. It encodes CSARRTGQGGETQYF. The J gene is TRBJ2-5, the V gene TRBV20-1; 10 bases line up with TRBD1. Germline CDR1 reads DFQATT; CDR2 reads SNEGSKA (reference sequence). The CDR3 covers 15 residues.

The chain carries TRBV18 and TRBJ2-5; 12 bases agree with TRBD2. Germline V CDR1 and CDR2: KGHSH, LQKENI. V lost 3 bases and J lost 4; bases outside the gene matches: 3. The length of the CDR3 is 15 residues. The CDR3 DNA sequence: TGTGCCAGCTCACCGACTAGCGGGAGAGGAGAGACCCAGTACTTC. Translating gives CASSPTSGRGETQYF.

This clonotype was seen at least ten times. The CDR3 here is CASSAQGQNTEAFF. The CDR3 nucleotides read TGTGCCAGCAGCGCACAGGGACAGAACACTGAAGCTTTCTTT. The genes are TRBV7-6 and TRBJ1-1; maybe TRBD1 (6 bases). Trimming pared 5 bases from V and 1 base from J, leaving 11 bases between. Germline assignment: CDR1 SGHVS and CDR2 FNYEAQ. The CDR3 contains 14 residues.

This clonotype was seen at least ten times. This may be a read error: a much more frequent sequence differs by one nucleotide. This chain links TRBV27 with TRBJ2-7; no clear D. Between the trimmed V and J ends, which lost 1 base and 5 bases, there was a span of 15 bases. The germline gives CDR1 MNHEY, CDR2 SMNVEV (reference sequence). The CDR3 runs 15 residues. CDR3 loop: CASSLLPEGRHEQYF. The CDR3 nucleotides read TGTGCCAGCAGTTTATTACCGGAAGGAAGACACGAGCAGTACTTC.

This clonotype was observed many times. The chain uses TRBV27 and TRBJ2-3, with D uncertain. The CDR3 loop spans 14 amino acids. The V gene's germline CDR1 is MNHEY and CDR2 SMNVEV (reference sequence). Trimming took off 3 bases at V and 0 bases at J, with 7 bases between the two ends. The CDR3 protein is CASSLGISTDTQYF. The CDR3 nucleotides read TGTGCCAGCAGTTTGGGAATTAGCACAGATACGCAGTATTTT.

This clonotype was counted many times. The V gene is TRBV30, the J gene TRBJ1-5; tentatively, D is TRBD1 (5 bases). The CDR3 spans 13 residues. Germline-derived CDR1 and CDR2 are GTSNPN and SVGIG (reference sequence). Deletions cut 3 bases from V and 2 bases from J, with 8 bases between. CDR3 sequence: CAWRQGRNQPQHF. The CDR3 DNA reads TGTGCCTGGAGGCAGGGACGCAATCAGCCCCAGCATTTT.

This clonotype appeared many times. The rearrangement links TRBV11-1 to TRBJ2-2, with 9 bases matching TRBD2. The CDR3 loop spans 15 amino acids. CDR1 is SGHAT and CDR2 is FQDESV in the germline V gene (reference sequence). The junction had 2 bases not matched to a gene; V was cut back by 1 base and J by 5 bases. Written as DNA, the CDR3 is TGTGCCAGCAGCTTAGAAGCGGGAGGAACCGGGGAGCTGTTTTTT. Its protein is CASSLEAGGTGELFF.

This clonotype was seen many times. The chain has TRBV12-3 or TRBV12-4 and TRBJ1-5; D ambiguous. The CDR3 consists of 16 residues. Trimming shortened V by 3 bases and J by 0 bases, and 12 bases separated the two germline ends. CDR3 sequence: CASSFFGLTSNQPQHF. CDR3 in DNA: TGTGCCAGCAGTTTCTTCGGCCTAACTAGCAATCAGCCCCAGCATTTT.

The chain has TRBV20-1 and TRBJ1-3; TRBD1 matches 7 bases. Per germline, CDR1 DFQATT and CDR2 SNEGSKA (reference sequence). The CDR3 totals 15 residues. V gave up 1 base and J gave up 7 bases; unmatched junction bases: 10. The CDR3 DNA reads TGCAGTGCTAGAGCGGGTCAGGGGGTTTTTAACACCATATATTTT. Translating it yields CSARAGQGVFNTIYF.

The chain uses TRBV6-1 and TRBJ1-3; 7 bases align to TRBD1. Germline CDR1 and CDR2: MNHNS and SASEGT. The CDR3 is made up of 14 amino acids. V trimming: 8 bases; J trimming: 4 bases; junction bases outside the gene matches: 8. CDR3: CASRREGGGNTIYF. In DNA, the CDR3 is TGTGCCAGCCGTCGGGAAGGGGGCGGAAACACCATATATTTT.

Ten or more counts support this clonotype. This chain links TRBV18 with TRBJ2-6; the D is unclear. Germline lookup yields CDR1 KGHSH and CDR2 LQKENI. The V end was cut by 6 bases, the J end by 4 bases, with 7 bases between. CDR3 size: 13 residues. The CDR3 bases are TGTGCCAGCTCGACGGCCGGGGCCAACGTCCTGACTTTC. Translation gives CASSTAGANVLTF. Full variable domain (remainder filled in from reference TRBV18 and TRBJ2-6): NAGVMQNPRHLVRRRGQEARLRCSPMKGHSHVYWYRQLPEEGLKFMVYLQKENIIDESGMPKERFSAEFPKEGPSILRIQQVVRGDSAAYFCASSTAGANVLTFGAGSRLTVL.

This clonotype showed up many times. This sequence may be a read error, since a much larger clone differs from it by one base. Because it lacks the conserved phenylalanine or tryptophan at the end, this CDR3 is likely a read error. This chain uses TRBV11-2 with TRBJ2-7; TRBD2 matches at 13 bases. Germline lookup yields CDR1 SGHAT and CDR2 FQNNGV. This CDR3 contains 17 residues. The ends lost 0 bases at V and 6 bases at J; junction bases unmatched: 8. For the CDR3, the DNA is TGTGCCAGCAGCTTAGAGAGGGCCGGACTAGCGGGAGTCGAGCAGTACCTC. Its translation: CASSLERAGLAGVEQYL.

This clonotype was detected many times. The gene calls are TRBV5-1 and TRBJ1-2; D is ambiguous. CDR1 is SGHRS, CDR2 YFSETQ, per germline. V was pared by 0 bases and J by 4 bases, with 10 bases between. The CDR3 consists of 14 residues. The CDR3 region has the DNA TGCGCCAGCAGCTTGGAGAGCGGGTTCTATGGCTACACCTTC. Translation: CASSLESGFYGYTF.

This clonotype was found many times. The gene calls are TRBV2 and TRBJ2-5; 11 bases fit TRBD1. CDR3 size: 13 residues. The germline CDR1 and CDR2 sequences are SNHLY and FYNNEI. The ends lost 6 bases at V and 5 bases at J; junction bases unmatched: 2. The CDR3 loop is CASRDRGQETQYF. CDR3 nucleotides: TGTGCCAGCAGGGACAGGGGGCAGGAGACCCAGTACTTC.

This CDR3 is CSERQGQETQYF. CDR3 bases: TGCAGCGAACGACAGGGCCAAGAGACCCAGTACTTC. This chain connects TRBV29-1 to TRBJ2-5; 7 bases match TRBD1. The CDR3 loop spans 12 amino acids. CDR1 and CDR2 (germline): SQVTM, ANQGSEA. V lost 7 bases and J lost 1; bases outside the gene matches: 3.

The V and J genes are TRBV7-9 and TRBJ2-5; D possibly corresponds to TRBD2 (5 bases). The CDR3 covers 15 residues. CDR1 is SEHNR and CDR2 is FQNEAQ in the germline V gene (reference sequence). Trimming removed 5 bases at V and 5 bases at J, with 18 bases between. CDR3 coding DNA: TGTGCCAGCAGCATGACGGGCGGGTCGCGCGAGACCCAGTACTTC. This codes for CASSMTGGSRETQYF.

This clonotype was detected ten times or more. V and J are TRBV12-3 or TRBV12-4 and TRBJ1-2, with 12 bases matching TRBD1. J lost 6 bases, V lost 6 bases, and 8 bases had no gene match. The CDR3 sequence is 15 residues long. CDR3 in DNA: TGTGCCAGCAGCACCGGGACAGGGGGCCGGGATGGCTACACCTTC. Translation: CASSTGTGGRDGYTF.

This clonotype occurred many times. The CDR3, as DNA: TGTGCCAGCAGCGACTCAGCGGGAGAAACCTACGAGCAGTACTTC. As protein: CASSDSAGETYEQYF. The chain joins TRBV6-5 to TRBJ2-7; 8 bases line up with TRBD2. After removal of 6 bases from V and 2 bases from J, the junction contained 9 bases not matched to a gene. The CDR3 runs 15 residues. CDR1 is MNHEY, CDR2 SVGAGI, per germline.

This clonotype has ten or more counts. The chain couples TRBV12-3 or TRBV12-4 to TRBJ2-7; D may be TRBD1 (5 bases). Trimming cost V 2 bases and J 5 bases, with 16 bases left between them. The CDR3 runs to 15 residues. The CDR3 DNA sequence: TGTGCCAGCAGTTTAATTAGGGGTCTGTCGAACGAGCAGTACTTC. Protein product: CASSLIRGLSNEQYF.